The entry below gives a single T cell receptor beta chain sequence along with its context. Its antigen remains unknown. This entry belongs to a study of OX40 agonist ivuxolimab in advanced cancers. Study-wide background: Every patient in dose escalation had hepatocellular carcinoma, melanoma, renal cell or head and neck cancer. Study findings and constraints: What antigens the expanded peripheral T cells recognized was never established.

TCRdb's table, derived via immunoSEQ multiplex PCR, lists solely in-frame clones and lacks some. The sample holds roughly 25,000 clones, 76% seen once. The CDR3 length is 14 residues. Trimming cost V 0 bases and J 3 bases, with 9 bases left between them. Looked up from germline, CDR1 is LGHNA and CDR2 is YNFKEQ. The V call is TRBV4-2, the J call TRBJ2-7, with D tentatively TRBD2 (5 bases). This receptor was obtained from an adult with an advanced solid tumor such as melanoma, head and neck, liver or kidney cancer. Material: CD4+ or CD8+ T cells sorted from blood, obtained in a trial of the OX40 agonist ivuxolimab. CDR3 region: CASSQDRGNYEQYF. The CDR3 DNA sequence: TGTGCCAGCAGCCAAGATCGAGGGAACTACGAGCAGTACTTC.